The 29 T cell receptor beta chains listed next were all sequenced from one sample in a study of T-cell memory formation after mild COVID-19. TCRdb re-derived calls from the 5' RACE reads in MiXCR, one entry per CDR3 protein. The sample carries 550,000 to 700,000 distinct CDR3 sequences, roughly 17% recorded once. The specimen was PBMCs or a T cell subset sorted from them (not recorded which). Source of these receptors: an adult woman who had mild COVID-19 (a few samples of this study predate the infection). Cell type and time point are not known.

This clonotype appeared a few times. The chain is built from TRBV3-1 and TRBJ1-2, with TRBD1 identical over 9 bases. The CDR3 covers 15 residues. Germline values: CDR1 LGHDT, CDR2 YNNKEL (reference sequence). Losses at the gene ends were 4 bases for V and 7 bases for J; bases not matched to a gene: 10. CDR3 in amino acids: CASSPSGGQGFGYTF. Here the CDR3 DNA reads TGTGCCAGCAGCCCTTCAGGAGGACAGGGGTTTGGCTACACCTTC.

The chain combines TRBV4-3 with TRBJ1-6; 8 bases are shared with TRBD1. Trimming cost V 0 bases and J 7 bases; bases outside gene matches: 14. The length of the CDR3 is 19 residues. Per the germline V gene, CDR1 is LGHNA and CDR2 is YSLEER. The CDR3 is CASSQDRQGARLWNSPLHF. The CDR3 nucleotides are TGCGCCAGCAGCCAAGATCGCCAGGGGGCAAGGTTATGGAATTCACCCCTCCACTTT.

The rearrangement links TRBV5-5 to TRBJ2-3; D is possibly TRBD1 (5 bases). This CDR3 contains 16 residues. Germline V gives CDR1 SGHKS, CDR2 YYEKEE (reference sequence). Trimming shortened V by 4 bases and J by 1 base, and 16 bases separated the two germline ends. As DNA, the CDR3 is TGTGCCAGCAGCACGAACTCACGCAGGGGCACAGATACGCAGTATTTT. Protein sequence: CASSTNSRRGTDTQYF.

This clonotype has more than one count but fewer than ten. The chain combines TRBV7-6 with TRBJ2-5, with TRBD1 matching 9 bases. CDR1 SGHVS and CDR2 FNYEAQ come from the germline V gene. The CDR3 is 17 residues long. The ends lost 5 bases at V and 2 bases at J; junction bases unmatched: 12. CDR3 residues: CASSRRTGVGVQETQYF. The CDR3 bases are TGTGCCAGCAGCCGCCGGACAGGGGTTGGGGTACAAGAGACCCAGTACTTC.

The chain uses TRBV12-3 or TRBV12-4 and TRBJ1-2; D gene ambiguous. CDR3 length: 12 amino acids. With 7 bases removed from V and 5 bases from J, the gap between germline ends came to 11 bases. CDR3 DNA sequence: TGTGCCAGCACCATAGGGCTGTATGGCTACACCTTC. It translates to CASTIGLYGYTF.

The chain uses TRBV7-6 and TRBJ1-1; 10 positions match TRBD1. Germline lookup yields CDR1 SGHVS and CDR2 FNYEAQ. With V trimmed by 3 bases and J by 0 bases, 7 bases remained unmatched. The CDR3 is 17 amino acids. The DNA for the CDR3 is TGTGCCAGCAGCTTCGACGCTGGACAGGGGGTGAACACTGAAGCTTTCTTT. Protein product: CASSFDAGQGVNTEAFF.

This clonotype was detected only a few times. The chain links TRBV3-1 to TRBJ2-5; D not certain. Looked up from germline, CDR1 is LGHDT and CDR2 is YNNKEL (reference sequence). Trimming removed 7 bases at V and 5 bases at J, with 14 bases between. The CDR3 covers 13 residues. CDR3: CASKGAPWETQYF. The CDR3 nucleotides are TGTGCCAGCAAGGGTGCCCCTTGGGAGACCCAGTACTTC.

The rearrangement links TRBV19 to TRBJ1-6, with D tentatively TRBD1 (5 bases). The CDR3 spans 17 residues. Germline loops: CDR1 LNHDA, CDR2 SQIVND (reference sequence). Trimming cost V 5 bases and J 7 bases, with 21 bases left between them. CDR3 coding DNA: TGTGCCAGTAGTTCTGTTACAGGCGTAAAGAGCAATTCACCCCTCCACTTT. Protein sequence: CASSSVTGVKSNSPLHF.

The chain carries TRBV5-1 and TRBJ2-1; 10 nucleotides agree with TRBD2. Trimming removed 3 bases from V and 9 bases from J; junction bases left unmatched: 6. The CDR3 has 14 residues. Germline V gives CDR1 SGHRS, CDR2 YFSETQ. CDR3 DNA: TGCGCCAGCAGCTCCGGGACTAGCGAGATTGAGCAGTTCTTC. Residues: CASSSGTSEIEQFF.

This rearrangement joins TRBV30 to TRBJ1-1, with a possible D match to TRBD1 (5 bases). Trimming pared 4 bases from V and 1 base from J, leaving 13 bases between. The germline V gene has CDR1 GTSNPN and CDR2 SVGIG (reference sequence). This CDR3 region has 14 residues. The CDR3, as DNA: TGTGCCTGGACTCCGGGACGGTGGAACACTGAAGCTTTCTTT. Encoded protein: CAWTPGRWNTEAFF. Filled out from reference TRBV30 and TRBJ1-1, the complete variable domain reads SQTIHQWPATLVQPVGSPLSLECTVEGTSNPNLYWYRQAAGRGLQLLFYSVGIGQISSEVPQNLSASRPQDRQFILSSKKLLLSDSGFYLCAWTPGRWNTEAFFGQGTRLTVV.

This clonotype has more than one count but fewer than ten. The chain employs TRBV13 and TRBJ2-5; D gene unclear. The CDR3 is made up of 13 amino acids. V was trimmed by 3 bases and J by 4 bases, leaving 9 bases between them. CDR1 and CDR2 (germline): PRHDT, FYEKMQ (reference sequence). The DNA for the CDR3 is TGTGCCAGCAGCTTTACGAGATTAGAGACCCAGTACTTC. It specifies CASSFTRLETQYF. Looking up the rest from reference TRBV13 and TRBJ2-5 gives the full variable domain: AAGVIQSPRHLIKEKRETATLKCYPIPRHDTVYWYQQGPGQDPQFLISFYEKMQSDKGSIPDRFSAQQFSDYHSELNMSSLELGDSALYFCASSFTRLETQYFGPGTRLLVL.

This clonotype was seen more than once but under ten times. The J gene is TRBJ2-5, the V gene TRBV24-1, with D maybe TRBD2 (6 bases). The CDR3 is 16 residues long. Trimming shortened V by 2 bases and J by 7 bases, and 19 bases separated the two germline ends. Looked up from germline, CDR1 is KGHDR and CDR2 is SFDVKD. In nucleotides, the CDR3 is TGTGCCACCAGTGATTATACCGGGAGAGGCTTTGGGACCCAGTACTTC. Translating gives CATSDYTGRGFGTQYF.

The gene calls are TRBV12-3 or TRBV12-4 and TRBJ2-2, with D perhaps matching TRBD1 or TRBD2 (5 bases each). This CDR3 region has 12 residues. The germline V and J ends were trimmed by 8 bases and 5 bases, with 9 bases remaining between them. The CDR3 region is CASVGETGELFF. DNA of the CDR3: TGTGCCAGCGTAGGGGAGACCGGGGAGCTGTTTTTT.

This chain connects TRBV5-6 to TRBJ1-2; TRBD1 is a possible D gene (5 bases). Germline V CDR1 and CDR2: SGHDT, YYEEEE. The CDR3 covers 15 residues. Trimming took off 0 bases at V and 2 bases at J, with 11 bases between the two ends. CDR3 nucleotides: TGTGCCAGCAGCTTGGGACAGCGTGCCAACTATGGCTACACCTTC. This codes for CASSLGQRANYGYTF.

This clonotype was found a few times. The genes are TRBV12-3 or TRBV12-4 and TRBJ2-7, with TRBD1 matching 8 bases. Trimming at V came to 5 bases and at J to 3 bases, leaving 9 bases not matched to a gene. This CDR3 comprises 15 residues. CDR3 DNA: TGTGCCAGCAGTCCAGGACAGGGTTTAGGCTACGAGCAGTACTTC. Its translation: CASSPGQGLGYEQYF.

This chain links TRBV7-9 with TRBJ2-5, with D unclear. The CDR3 has 13 amino acids. The V gene lost 2 bases and the J gene lost 5 bases, with 9 bases spanning the gap. Germline CDR1 SEHNR, CDR2 FQNEAQ (reference sequence). CDR3 region: CASSLSMRETQYF. CDR3 bases: TGTGCCAGCAGCTTAAGCATGAGGGAGACCCAGTACTTC.

The chain links TRBV7-2 to TRBJ2-2; D may be TRBD2 (6 bases). Germline V gene sequence: CDR1 SGHTA, CDR2 FQGNSA. The V end was cut by 5 bases, the J end by 3 bases, with 13 bases between. This CDR3 is built from 15 residues. In DNA, the CDR3 is TGTGCCAGCAGCGTTACTAGCTCTCACACCGGGGAGCTGTTTTTT. Its protein product is CASSVTSSHTGELFF.

In its sample, this clonotype was seen many times. The chain combines TRBV19 with TRBJ2-2; TRBD1 might be the D (5 bases). V dropped 6 bases and J dropped 0 bases, with 17 bases sitting between them. This CDR3 has 17 residues. Germline V CDR1 and CDR2: LNHDA, SQIVND (reference sequence). The CDR3 region has the DNA TGTGCCAGTAGACCTTTAGACAGTACCACGAACACCGGGGAGCTGTTTTTT. Its translation is CASRPLDSTTNTGELFF.

The chain employs TRBV11-1 and TRBJ1-1; 7 positions agree with TRBD1. The germline CDR1 and CDR2 sequences are SGHAT and FQDESV (reference sequence). CDR3 length: 14 amino acids. Trimming cost V 2 bases and J 5 bases; bases outside gene matches: 5. In DNA, the CDR3 is TGTGCCAGCAGCTTACACCAGGGGGGAACTGAAGCTTTCTTT. Amino acid sequence: CASSLHQGGTEAFF.

CDR3 amino acids: CSASGQGSNQPQHF. Here the CDR3 DNA reads TGCAGTGCTAGCGGACAGGGTAGCAATCAGCCCCAGCATTTT. The chain couples TRBV20-1 to TRBJ1-5; 8 bases map to TRBD1. Germline lookup yields CDR1 DFQATT and CDR2 SNEGSKA (reference sequence). This CDR3 has 14 amino acids. V shed 3 bases and J 0 bases; nucleotides not matched to a gene: 1.

The rearrangement joins TRBV12-3 or TRBV12-4 to TRBJ1-2, with 7 bases identical to TRBD1. The V gene end was trimmed by 3 bases and the J gene end by 5 bases; junction bases not matched to a gene: 6. The CDR3 has 14 residues. The CDR3 is CASSFAAGGYGYTF. CDR3 coding DNA: TGTGCCAGCAGTTTCGCGGCAGGGGGTTATGGCTACACCTTC.

This clonotype has only a few counts. The rearrangement joins TRBV20-1 to TRBJ2-5, with D perhaps matching TRBD2 (6 bases). CDR3 length: 12 amino acids. Trimming removed 6 bases from V and 5 bases from J, with 13 bases in between. Germline CDR1 reads DFQATT; CDR2 reads SNEGSKA (reference sequence). The CDR3, as DNA: TGCAGTGCACCTCCACGGGGGGAGACCCAGTACTTC. This gives the protein CSAPPRGETQYF.

This clonotype was observed a handful of times. The rearrangement links TRBV4-3 to TRBJ2-2; TRBD1 is a possible D gene (5 bases). With 1 base removed from V and 2 bases from J, the gap between germline ends came to 11 bases. Germline V gene data show CDR1 as LGHNA and CDR2 as YSLEER. The CDR3 runs 16 residues. The CDR3 DNA is TGCGCCAGCAGCCAAGCGACCAGGGTTAACACCGGGGAGCTGTTTTTT. Protein product: CASSQATRVNTGELFF.

This sequence joins TRBV7-9 and TRBJ1-5, with TRBD1 matching 10 bases. The trim removed 5 bases at V and 3 bases at J, leaving 4 bases unmatched. The CDR3 consists of 15 residues. The germline V gene has CDR1 SEHNR and CDR2 FQNEAQ (reference sequence). CDR3 amino acids: CASSPGQGDNQPQHF. The CDR3 DNA follows: TGTGCCAGCAGCCCCGGACAGGGGGACAATCAGCCCCAGCATTTT.

This clonotype turned up a few times. The chain carries TRBV6-2 or TRBV6-3 and TRBJ2-7, with TRBD1 matching 7 bases. Germline assignment: CDR1 MNHEY and CDR2 SVGEGT. This CDR3 contains 16 residues. The V gene end was trimmed by 7 bases and the J gene end by 3 bases; junction bases not matched to a gene: 15. CDR3 residues: CASTDAPGQNHYEQYF. The CDR3 DNA reads as TGTGCCAGCACCGACGCCCCGGGACAGAACCACTACGAGCAGTACTTC.

The J gene is TRBJ2-5, the V gene TRBV12-3 or TRBV12-4; perhaps TRBD1 as D (7 bases). CDR3 length: 15 residues. Between the trimmed V and J ends, which lost 7 bases and 5 bases, there was a span of 20 bases. The CDR3 DNA follows: TGTGCCAGCAACCCGCAGGGGGGAGGATCTGAGACCCAGTACTTC. Residues: CASNPQGGGSETQYF.

The J gene is TRBJ2-6, the V gene TRBV20-1; D is ambiguous. The CDR3 loop spans 15 amino acids. Germline assignment: CDR1 DFQATT and CDR2 SNEGSKA (reference sequence). V lost 5 bases and J lost 0, with 11 bases in between. CDR3 bases: TGCAGTGCTCCGGCCCGGAGCTCTGGGGCCAACGTCCTGACTTTC. Translating it yields CSAPARSSGANVLTF.

This clonotype was seen more than once but under ten times. This sequence joins TRBV24-1 and TRBJ1-6, with no clear D. Deletions cut 5 bases from V and 6 bases from J, with 7 bases between. The CDR3 totals 13 residues. Germline V gene lookup returns CDR1 KGHDR and CDR2 SFDVKD. CDR3 amino acids: CATSATPNSPLHF. The DNA for the CDR3 is TGTGCCACCAGTGCTACACCTAATTCACCCCTCCACTTT.

Only a few counts were recorded for this clonotype. The CDR3 DNA sequence: TGTGCCAGCAGTTACTCGGTCAACCCCCAAGGTGGCTTGTACCAAGAGACCCAGTACTTC. Protein sequence: CASSYSVNPQGGLYQETQYF. V usage is TRBV6-2 or TRBV6-3 and J usage is TRBJ2-5; D gene ambiguous. CDR3 length: 20 amino acids. Germline V CDR1 and CDR2: MNHEY, SVGEGT. Deletions cut 0 bases from V and 0 bases from J, with 23 bases between.